This T cell receptor beta chain was found in a study of blood T cell repertoires in COVID-19. Overall study: Sources were T cells, B-cell-depleted T cells, or PBMCs; the material itself was cDNA or gDNA.

TCRdb keeps only in-frame clones here, not all; method: immunoSEQ multiplex PCR. The sample has some 80,000 clones, 80% seen once. The J segment lost 5 bases and the V segment lost 2 bases, leaving 2 bases of the junction unmatched. The CDR3 is made up of 13 amino acids. Germline V gives CDR1 SGHRS, CDR2 YFSETQ. The receptor was isolated from a woman in her thirties or forties with active or convalescent COVID-19. Sequences were obtained from peripheral blood. The chain couples TRBV5-1 to TRBJ2-3; TRBD2 matches at 7 bases. CDR3 DNA: TGCGCCAGCAGCTTTGTAGCGGGAGATACGCAGTATTTT. Translation gives CASSFVAGDTQYF.